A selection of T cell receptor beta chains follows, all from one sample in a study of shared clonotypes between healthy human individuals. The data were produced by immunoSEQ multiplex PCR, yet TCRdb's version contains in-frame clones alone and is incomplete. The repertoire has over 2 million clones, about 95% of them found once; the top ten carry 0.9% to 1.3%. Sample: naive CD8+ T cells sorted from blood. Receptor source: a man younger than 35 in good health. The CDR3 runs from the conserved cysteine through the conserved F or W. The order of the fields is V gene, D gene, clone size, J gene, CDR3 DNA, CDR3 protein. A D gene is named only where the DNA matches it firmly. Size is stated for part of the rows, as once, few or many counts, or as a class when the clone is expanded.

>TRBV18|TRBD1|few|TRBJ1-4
TGTGCCAGCTCACCGAACCTTTTTGACAGGGAAGAAAAACTGTTTTTT
CASSPNLFDREEKLFF
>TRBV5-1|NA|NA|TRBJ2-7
TGCGCCAGCAGCTTGCTCCCCCCTGGGACCCCCTTACCCTACGAGCAGTACTTC
CASSLLPPGTPLPYEQYF
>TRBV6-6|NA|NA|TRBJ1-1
TGTGCCAGCAGTTACAAGTTGTACACTGAAGCTTTCTTT
CASSYKLYTEAFF
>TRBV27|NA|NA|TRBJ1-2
TGTGCCAGCAGCTTTTCCCCTTTCGCGGGGGACTATGGCTACACCTTC
CASSFSPFAGDYGYTF
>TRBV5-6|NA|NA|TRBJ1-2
TGTGCCAGCAGTAGCGACGGATCTAACTATGGCTACACCTTC
CASSSDGSNYGYTF
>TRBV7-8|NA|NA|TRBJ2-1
TGTGCCAGCAGCTTAGTTGAGTTTAATGATGAGCAGTTCTTC
CASSLVEFNDEQFF
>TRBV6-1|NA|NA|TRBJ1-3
TGTGGCAGCGGGGGGCCTGGAAACACCATATATTTT
CGSGGPGNTIYF
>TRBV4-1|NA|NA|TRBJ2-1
TGCGCCAGCAGCGGACAAAATTTGCCCCCGGACAATGAGCAGTTCTTC
CASSGQNLPPDNEQFF
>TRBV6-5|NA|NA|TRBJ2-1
TGTGCCAGCAGTGTTAGCGGCAACTCCTACAATGAGCAGTTCTTC
CASSVSGNSYNEQFF
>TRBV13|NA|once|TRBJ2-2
TGTGCCAGCAGCTTTCCGGGGACCGGGGAGCTGTTTTTT
CASSFPGTGELFF
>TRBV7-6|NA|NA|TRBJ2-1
TGTGCCAGCAGCTTAACGGGCGGGGCCCACAATGAGCAGTTCTTC
CASSLTGGAHNEQFF
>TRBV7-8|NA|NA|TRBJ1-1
TGTGCCAGCAGCCAGGACAGTCTGGACACTGAAGCTTTCTTT
CASSQDSLDTEAFF
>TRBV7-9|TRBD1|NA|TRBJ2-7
TGTGCCAGCAGCGACAGGGGGAACGAGCAGTACTTC
CASSDRGNEQYF
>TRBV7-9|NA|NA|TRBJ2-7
TGTGCCAGCAGCTTAGCGCAGGGAGGATCCTACGAGCAGTACTTC
CASSLAQGGSYEQYF
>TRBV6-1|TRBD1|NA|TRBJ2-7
TGTGCCAGCAGTGAGTGGACAGGTCTGTACGAGCAGTACTTC
CASSEWTGLYEQYF
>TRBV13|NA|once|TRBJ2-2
TGTGCCAGCAGCTTTATGGGGGGCACCGGGGAGCTGTTTTTT
CASSFMGGTGELFF
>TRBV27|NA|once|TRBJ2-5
TGTGCCAGCAGTTTGGGCGCGAGTGGGGAGACCCAGTACTTC
CASSLGASGETQYF
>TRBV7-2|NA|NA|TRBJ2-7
TGTGCCAGCAGCCCGGGGACTTGGACCTACGAGCAGTACTTC
CASSPGTWTYEQYF
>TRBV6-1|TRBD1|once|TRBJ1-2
TGTGCCAGCAGTGCTGAAGCCGGGACAGGGGACTATGGCTACACCTTC
CASSAEAGTGDYGYTF
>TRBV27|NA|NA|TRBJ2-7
TGTGCCAGCAGTCCGCGGGACAAAACCTACGAGCAGTACTTC
CASSPRDKTYEQYF
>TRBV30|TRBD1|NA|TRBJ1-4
TGTGCCTGGAGTCCTACCGGGACAGGTGAAAAACTGTTTTTT
CAWSPTGTGEKLFF
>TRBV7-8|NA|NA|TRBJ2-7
TGTGCCAGCAGCTTAGCGGGGGGGGCCGAAGCCTACGAGCAGTACTTC
CASSLAGGAEAYEQYF
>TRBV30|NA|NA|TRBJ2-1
TGTGCCTGGAGTACCCAGGGGGGCAATGAGCAGTTCTTC
CAWSTQGGNEQFF
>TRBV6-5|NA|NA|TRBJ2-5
TGTGCCAGCAGTTACTTGGGACCGCAAGAGACCCAGTACTTC
CASSYLGPQETQYF
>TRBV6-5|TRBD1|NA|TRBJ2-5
TGTGCCAGCAGTTCACCAAACAGGGGTAGAGAAGAGACCCAGTACTTC
CASSSPNRGREETQYF
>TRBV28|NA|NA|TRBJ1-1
TGTGCCAGCAGTTTCACCGCAGGGTTGGTGAACACTGAAGCTTTCTTT
CASSFTAGLVNTEAFF
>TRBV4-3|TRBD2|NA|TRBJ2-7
TGCGCCAGCAGCCAAGAATCCGGACTAGCTGTCGAGCAGTACTTC
CASSQESGLAVEQYF
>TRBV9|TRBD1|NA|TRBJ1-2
TGTGCCAGCAGGGGACAGGGGGTTTATGGCTACACCTTC
CASRGQGVYGYTF
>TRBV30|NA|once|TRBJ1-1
TGTGCCTGGAGTGTTGGGGGGGCTGAAGCTTTCTTT
CAWSVGGAEAFF
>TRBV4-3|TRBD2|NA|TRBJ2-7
TGCGCCAGCAGAAACGGGACTAGCGGAATCTACGAGCAGTACTTC
CASRNGTSGIYEQYF
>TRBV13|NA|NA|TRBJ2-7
TGTGCCAGCAGCTTAGGGCCCGGGGGGCCGTCGAATTCCGAGCAGTACTTC
CASSLGPGGPSNSEQYF
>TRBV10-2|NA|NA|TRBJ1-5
TGCGCCAGCAACGCCTTGGGTACCGGAGCAGCCCAGCATTTT
CASNALGTGAAQHF
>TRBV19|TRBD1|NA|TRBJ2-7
TGTGCCAGTAGTATAGGCGCAGGGGGCATCTACGAGCAGTACTTC
CASSIGAGGIYEQYF
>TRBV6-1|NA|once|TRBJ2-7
TGTGCCAGCAGTGAAGTGGTCAGTATCTCCTACGAGCAGTACTTC
CASSEVVSISYEQYF
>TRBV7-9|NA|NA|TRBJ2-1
TGTGCCAGCAGCGAAGCCGGGACACCCTACAATGAGCAGTTCTTC
CASSEAGTPYNEQFF
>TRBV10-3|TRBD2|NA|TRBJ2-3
TGTGCCATCCGACTAGCGGGAGGGATAGATACGCAGTATTTT
CAIRLAGGIDTQYF
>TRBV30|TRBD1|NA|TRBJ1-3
TGTGCCTGGGGGGGACAGCACTCTGGAAACACCATATATTTT
CAWGGQHSGNTIYF
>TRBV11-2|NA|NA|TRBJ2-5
TGTGCCAGCAGCTCCCATGGGCGGGTGCCCCGATATTCCCTGGAGACCCAGTACTTC
CASSSHGRVPRYSLETQYF
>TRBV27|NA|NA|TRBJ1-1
TGTGCCAGCAGTTTAAGGGGCTCGGGCACTGAAGCTTTCTTT
CASSLRGSGTEAFF
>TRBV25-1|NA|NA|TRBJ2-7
TGTGCCAGCAGTGACTTAGGGAGTGGTAACGAGCAGTACTTC
CASSDLGSGNEQYF
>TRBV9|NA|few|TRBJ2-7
TGTGCCAGCAGCGTAGATACAGGGACCTACGAGCAGTACTTC
CASSVDTGTYEQYF
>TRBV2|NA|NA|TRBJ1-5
TGTGCCAGCAGTGAAGCTGGGATAATCAAGCCCCAGCATTTT
CASSEAGIIKPQHF
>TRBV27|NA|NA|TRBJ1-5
TGTGCCAGCAGTTCCACGGGGGGCTATCAGCCCCAGCATTTT
CASSSTGGYQPQHF
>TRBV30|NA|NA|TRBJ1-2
TGTGCCTGGAGTGGGGGATATTATGGCTACACCTTC
CAWSGGYYGYTF
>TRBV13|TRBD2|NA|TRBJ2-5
TGTGCCAGCAGCTCCAGCGGGGACCAAGAGACCCAGTACTTC
CASSSSGDQETQYF
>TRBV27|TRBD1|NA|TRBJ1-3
TGTGCCAGCAGTCTAACTGTCCCGGGACAGGGCTACTCTGGAAACACCATATATTTT
CASSLTVPGQGYSGNTIYF
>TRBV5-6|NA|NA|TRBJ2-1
TGTGCCAGCAGCTTTGGGGGCGGCTCCTACAATGAGCAGTTCTTC
CASSFGGGSYNEQFF
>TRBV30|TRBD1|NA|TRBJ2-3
TGTGCCTGGAGTGTTTGGGACAGGGGGGACACAGATACGCAGTATTTT
CAWSVWDRGDTDTQYF
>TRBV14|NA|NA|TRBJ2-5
TGTGCCAGCAGCCAAGACCTCCAGGGCTGGGGAGAGACCCAGTACTTC
CASSQDLQGWGETQYF
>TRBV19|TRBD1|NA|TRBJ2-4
TGTGCCAGTAGTACCGACAGGGAAGGGGCTCTAACCAAAAACATTCAGTACTTC
CASSTDREGALTKNIQYF
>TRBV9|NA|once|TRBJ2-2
TGTGCCAGCAGCGTAGATTCTGTAAGTGCCTTAAACACCGGGGAGCTGTTTTTT
CASSVDSVSALNTGELFF
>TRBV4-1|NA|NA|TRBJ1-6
TGCGCCAGCAGCCCTGGACAGTCCTATAATTCACCCCTCCACTTT
CASSPGQSYNSPLHF
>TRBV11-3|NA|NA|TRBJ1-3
TGTGCCAGCAGCGCCGGGTGGGGATCTGGAAACACCATATATTTT
CASSAGWGSGNTIYF
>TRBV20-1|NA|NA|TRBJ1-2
TGCAGTGCTCCCTTTGACTATGGCTACACCTTC
CSAPFDYGYTF
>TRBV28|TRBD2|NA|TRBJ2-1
TGTGCCAGCACTCTGGGTCGGGAGGGCCGTGAGCAGTTCTTC
CASTLGREGREQFF
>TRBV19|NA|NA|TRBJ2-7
TGTGCCAGTAAGCCGGGCAGCGGAGCCTACGAGCAGTACTTC
CASKPGSGAYEQYF
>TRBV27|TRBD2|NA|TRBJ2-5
TGTGCCAGCAGTTTAGGAACTAGCGGGGGCGGACAAGAGACCCAGTACTTC
CASSLGTSGGGQETQYF
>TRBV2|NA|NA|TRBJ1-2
TGTGTGTTCTCCCAGACACCTAACTATGGCTACACCTTC
CVFSQTPNYGYTF
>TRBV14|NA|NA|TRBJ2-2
TGTGCCAGCAGCCAAGTGGGGTCCCCTTCGAACACCGGGGAGCTGTTTTTT
CASSQVGSPSNTGELFF